This section outlines one T cell receptor beta chain sequence together with its context. In the PCR, 60 Vbeta and 13 Jbeta primers were used. TCRdb's copy holds only in-frame clones and misses some; the assay was immunoSEQ multiplex PCR. This sample has around 92,000 clones, with about four fifths found just once. This CDR3 contains 16 residues. Germline-derived CDR1 and CDR2 are MNHNY and SVGAGI (reference sequence). The V and J ends lost 0 bases and 2 bases respectively, with 14 bases between them. The sample comes from a study of cytomegalovirus exposure and HLA in healthy donors. The sequence was obtained from a woman in her seventies in good health and CMV-seropositive. The chain recombines TRBV6-6 with TRBJ2-7; tentative D call: TRBD1 (6 bases). The specimen sequenced was PBMCs. DNA for the CDR3: TGTGCCAGCAGTTACTCGCTAGGGCAGGGGACCTACGAGCAGTACTTC. It specifies CASSYSLGQGTYEQYF.